A single sample is the source of the 12 T cell receptor beta chains below, sequenced in a study of tumor and adjacent non-tumor tissue in lung cancer. This sample's RNA came from whole unsorted tissue. TCRbeta libraries were built with three rounds of nested PCR, modified from ARM-PCR. In TCRdb, the multiplex PCR reads were re-called with MiXCR into one record per CDR3 protein. The sample records under 250,000 distinct CDR3 sequences, 71% being singletons. Input material: lung tumor tissue. These receptors originate from a man in his 60s with non-small cell lung cancer.

Comments on this clonotype: Since a much larger clone is just one base distant, this may be a read error. The chain joins TRBV6-6 to TRBJ1-6, with a possible D match to TRBD1 (6 bases). The CDR3 runs to 15 residues. CDR1 is MNHNY and CDR2 is SVGAGI in the germline V gene (reference sequence). V lost 6 bases to trimming and J lost 6 bases, with 15 bases between them. This chain's CDR3 is CASSQQGSRNSPLHF. CDR3 DNA: TGTGCCAGCAGCCAACAGGGAAGTCGTAATTCACCCCTCCACTTT.

This sequence joins TRBV11-1 and TRBJ2-6; TRBD1 matches at 9 bases. The germline V gene has CDR1 SGHAT and CDR2 FQDESV (reference sequence). Trimming took 5 bases from V and 0 from J; bases not matched to a gene: 8. This CDR3 has 18 residues. The CDR3 protein is CASSQRGQGHSGANVLTF. DNA of the CDR3: TGTGCCAGCAGCCAAAGGGGACAGGGCCACTCTGGGGCCAACGTCCTGACTTTC.

This clonotype was recorded a few times. A much bigger clone sits one base away, suggesting this may be a read error. This chain links TRBV20-1 with TRBJ2-7, with 7 positions matching TRBD1. The germline CDR1 and CDR2 sequences are DFQATT and SNEGSKA (reference sequence). This CDR3 contains 14 residues. The DNA for the CDR3 is TGCAATGCTAGACCGGGACAGAAAGTCTACGAGCAGTACTTC. It is translated as CNARPGQKVYEQYF.

The sample holds one count of this clonotype. The chain carries TRBV12-3 or TRBV12-4 and TRBJ1-3, with TRBD1 matching 9 bases. The CDR3 totals 14 residues. Losses at the gene ends were 11 bases for V and 4 bases for J; bases not matched to a gene: 9. The CDR3 loop reads CADRLQGAGNTIYF. DNA of the CDR3: TGTGCCGACAGGCTACAGGGGGCCGGAAACACCATATATTTT.

Ten or more counts support this clonotype. This chain joins TRBV29-1 and TRBJ2-7; tentatively, D is TRBD1 or TRBD2 (5 bases each). The germline V gene encodes CDR1 SQVTM and CDR2 ANQGSEA. V was trimmed by 4 bases and J by 5 bases, leaving 9 bases between them. This CDR3 is built from 11 residues. CDR3 loop: CSVGGGHEQYF. The DNA for the CDR3 is TGCAGCGTTGGTGGGGGACACGAGCAGTACTTC.

About this clonotype: Germline is not matched at one junction end, which may reflect a read error. The V call is TRBV6-2 or TRBV6-3, the J call TRBJ2-3; 14 bases are a match to TRBD2. The CDR3 loop spans 16 amino acids. CDR1 and CDR2 (germline): MNHEY, SVGEGT. As DNA, the CDR3 is TGTGCCCGCAGATCGACTAGCGGGAGGGCCGTTGATACGCAGTATTTT. Its translation is CARRSTSGRAVDTQYF.

About this clonotype: One base away lies a much larger clone, so this may be a sequencing read error. The chain uses TRBV4-2 and TRBJ1-2, with unresolved D. CDR1 is LGHNA and CDR2 is YNFKEQ in the germline V gene. This CDR3 has 14 residues. The DNA of the CDR3 is TGTGCCAGCAGCCAAGATTATCAGAACTATGTCTACACCTTC. Its protein is CASSQDYQNYVYTF.

In regard to this clonotype: The junction differs from germline at one of its ends, possibly a read error. The rearrangement links TRBV10-1 to TRBJ2-7; no reliable D call. Germline CDR1 WNHNN, CDR2 SYGVQD (reference sequence). This CDR3 is 13 amino acids long. As DNA, the CDR3 is TGCGCCAGCAATGGTAAGGTCTCCTACGAGCAGTATTTC. Its protein is CASNGKVSYEQYF.

This chain links TRBV11-1 with TRBJ1-1; D is possibly TRBD1 (6 bases). V lost 4 bases, J lost 5 bases, and 14 bases lay in between. The CDR3 is 14 residues long. Germline V gives CDR1 SGHAT, CDR2 FQDESV (reference sequence). CDR3 nucleotide sequence: TGTGCCAGCAGCTCACAGGGCAGCGCGACTGAAGCTTTCTTT. Translated, it gives CASSSQGSATEAFF.

This clonotype was picked up one time. One end of the junction varies from germline; a read error may be responsible. The V gene is TRBV11-3, the J gene TRBJ2-3; D gene uncertain. The CDR3 has 14 amino acids. The V gene's germline CDR1 is SGHNT and CDR2 YENEEA. In nucleotides, the CDR3 is TGTGCAAGCATCCCCGACACTAGCACAGATACGCAGTATTTT. Amino acids: CASIPDTSTDTQYF. The full variable domain, rest sourced from reference TRBV11-3 and TRBJ2-3, is EAGVVQSPRYKIIEKKQPVAFWCNPISGHNTLYWYLQNLGQGPELLIRYENEEAVDDSQLPKDRFSAERLKGVDSTLKIQPAELGDSAVYLCASIPDTSTDTQYFGPGTRLTVL.

This clonotype has just one count. At one of its ends the junction is not consistent with the germline gene, which may arise from a read error. The rearrangement uses TRBV20-1 and TRBJ2-3; 9 nucleotides line up with TRBD2. Germline V lookup: CDR1 DFQATT, CDR2 SNEGSKA (reference sequence). CDR3 length: 17 amino acids. This CDR3 is CSAEEIGNSGSADAQYF. CDR3 in DNA: TGCAGTGCTGAAGAGATAGGGAATAGCGGGAGTGCAGATGCGCAGTATTTT.

The chain has TRBV5-1 and TRBJ2-3; 9 nucleotides align to TRBD1. The CDR3 is 16 amino acids. Germline V lookup: CDR1 SGHRS, CDR2 YFSETQ. J gave up 11 bases and V 5 bases, and 18 bases lay outside the gene matches. The CDR3 DNA reads as TGCGCCAGCAGTAGGGGGACAGGGTTGTCGGGACTTATGCAGTATTTT. Its protein is CASSRGTGLSGLMQYF.